Below are 16 T cell receptor beta chains sequenced from a single sample in a study of patients and donors after allogeneic stem cell transplantation. Each CDR3 protein gets one entry after TCRdb re-called the RT-PCR reads with MiXCR. The data show about 160,000 distinct CDR3 sequences, roughly 31% seen once. Sequenced input: blood, either unsorted or a sorted T cell fraction (not recorded which). The receptors come from a human donor who was either an allogeneic HSCT recipient or a stem cell or donor lymphocyte infusion donor (not recorded which). It is not recorded whose cells these are; they may come from a transplant donor.

This clonotype was counted between two and nine times. V and J are TRBV28 and TRBJ2-1; TRBD1 might be the D (5 bases). The V end was cut by 8 bases, the J end by 6 bases, with 23 bases between. This CDR3 region has 16 residues. The V gene's germline CDR1 is MDHEN and CDR2 SYDVKM. CDR3 protein: CASARTGLGGFNEQFF. As DNA, the CDR3 is TGTGCCAGCGCCCGTACAGGTTTGGGTGGATTCAATGAGCAGTTCTTC.

The rearrangement uses TRBV4-3 and TRBJ2-5; weak D call: TRBD2 (5 bases). The CDR3 spans 15 residues. CDR1 and CDR2 from the germline V gene are LGHNA and YSLEER. Trimming left V 1 base short and J 1 base short, with 10 bases between. CDR3 DNA sequence: TGCGCCAGCAGCCAAGGAAACGGAGGCCAAGAGACCCAGTACTTC. Translated, it gives CASSQGNGGQETQYF.

V and J are TRBV19 and TRBJ2-5; tentatively, D is TRBD2 (5 bases). Trimming pared 5 bases from V and 5 bases from J, leaving 18 bases between. The CDR3 has 15 amino acids. CDR1 LNHDA and CDR2 SQIVND come from the germline V gene (reference sequence). In DNA, the CDR3 is TGTGCCAGTAGTTTTTCGAAACTAGACTCGGAGACCCAGTACTTC. It encodes CASSFSKLDSETQYF.

This chain links TRBV20-1 with TRBJ2-3; D is perhaps TRBD1 (6 bases). This CDR3 comprises 15 residues. Germline CDR1 and CDR2: DFQATT and SNEGSKA (reference sequence). The germline V and J ends were trimmed by 5 bases and 3 bases, with 18 bases remaining between them. The CDR3 nucleotides read TGCAGTGCTCACAAAGGGGGAGTCAGTACAGATACGCAGTATTTT. This gives the protein CSAHKGGVSTDTQYF.

This chain uses TRBV5-1 with TRBJ2-7; D is undetermined. The germline V gene encodes CDR1 SGHRS and CDR2 YFSETQ. CDR3 length: 11 residues. V shed 7 bases and J shed 5 bases, with 10 bases lying between them. This chain's CDR3 is CASGPEHEQYF. The CDR3 DNA reads as TGCGCCAGCGGCCCCGAGCACGAGCAGTACTTC.

This clonotype occurred a few times. The chain employs TRBV12-3 or TRBV12-4 and TRBJ1-5, with D tentatively TRBD1 (5 bases). Trimming took off 7 bases at V and 9 bases at J, with 16 bases between the two ends. This CDR3 has 13 amino acids. This chain's CDR3 is CASKPLGGGPQHF. DNA of the CDR3: TGTGCCAGCAAACCCCTTGGGGGAGGGCCCCAGCATTTT.

This clonotype showed up many times. The chain recombines TRBV12-3 or TRBV12-4 with TRBJ1-5; D is possibly TRBD1 (5 bases). The CDR3 loop spans 14 amino acids. V dropped 6 bases and J dropped 3 bases, with 12 bases sitting between them. CDR3 loop: CASSWDVYNQPQHF. DNA for the CDR3: TGTGCCAGCAGCTGGGACGTCTACAATCAGCCCCAGCATTTT.

V gene TRBV27 combines with J gene TRBJ2-3, with D unresolved. The CDR3 spans 14 residues. Trimming shortened V by 6 bases and J by 1 base, and 11 bases separated the two germline ends. Per the germline V gene, CDR1 is MNHEY and CDR2 is SMNVEV (reference sequence). The CDR3 protein is CASRRIVGTDTQYF. The CDR3 nucleotides read TGTGCCAGCAGAAGGATAGTGGGCACAGATACGCAGTATTTT.

This clonotype has a handful of counts. V and J are TRBV28 and TRBJ1-2; a possible D gene is TRBD1 (5 bases). Looked up from germline, CDR1 is MDHEN and CDR2 is SYDVKM. V was clipped by 2 bases and J by 7 bases, with 17 bases between them. The CDR3 covers 15 residues. CDR3 loop: CASSLVAGTAGGYTF. The DNA for the CDR3 is TGTGCCAGCAGTTTAGTTGCAGGGACCGCGGGTGGCTACACCTTC.

The chain couples TRBV7-9 to TRBJ2-7; D is uncertain. V lost 8 bases and J 2 bases, leaving 16 bases between the germline ends. Germline values: CDR1 SEHNR, CDR2 FQNEAQ (reference sequence). This CDR3 is built from 14 residues. CDR3 sequence: CASRSSRNPYEQYF. The CDR3 DNA is TGTGCCAGCCGCTCGAGTCGGAATCCCTACGAGCAGTACTTC. Variable domain in full (rest from reference TRBV7-9 and TRBJ2-7): DTGVSQNPRHKITKRGQNVTFRCDPISEHNRLYWYRQTLGQGPEFLTYFQNEAQLEKSRLLSDRFSAERPKGSFSTLEIQRTEQGDSAMYLCASRSSRNPYEQYFGPGTRLTVT.

This clonotype was recorded only once. This rearrangement joins TRBV2 to TRBJ2-1, with D possibly called TRBD1 or TRBD2 (7 bases each). There are 16 residues in the CDR3. Trimming stripped 6 bases from V and 6 bases from J, with 21 bases between. Germline CDR1 SNHLY, CDR2 FYNNEI. This CDR3 reads CASSAIGPRGGNEQFF. CDR3 nucleotides: TGTGCCAGCAGCGCCATCGGCCCCAGGGGGGGCAATGAGCAGTTCTTC.

This clonotype was counted a few times. This chain uses TRBV10-3 with TRBJ1-5; D is unclear. The CDR3 loop spans 13 amino acids. The V end was cut by 3 bases, the J end by 9 bases, with 12 bases between. Germline lookup yields CDR1 ENHRY and CDR2 SYGVKD. The CDR3 nucleotides read TGTGCCATCAGTGACAGGTTGGGTTCGCCCCAGCATTTT. It is translated as CAISDRLGSPQHF.

This clonotype was found many times. The chain combines TRBV28 with TRBJ1-2; unclear D gene. In germline, CDR1 is MDHEN, CDR2 SYDVKM. Trimming shortened V by 3 bases and J by 8 bases, and 7 bases separated the two germline ends. The CDR3 runs to 11 residues. This CDR3 reads CASSLSYGYTF. CDR3 sequence (DNA): TGTGCCAGCAGTTTGAGCTACGGCTACACCTTC.

The chain joins TRBV29-1 to TRBJ2-1, with 8 bases that match TRBD2. Germline V gene data show CDR1 as SQVTM and CDR2 as ANQGSEA. The CDR3 runs to 15 residues. V was pared by 4 bases and J by 0 bases, with 5 bases of the junction left unmatched. In DNA, the CDR3 is TGCAGCGTTGTGGTGAGCGGGAGCTCCTACAATGAGCAGTTCTTC. This sequence encodes CSVVVSGSSYNEQFF.

This clonotype was observed a few times. The V and J genes are TRBV4-3 and TRBJ2-3; 14 nucleotides align to TRBD2. Germline CDR1 LGHNA, CDR2 YSLEER. This CDR3 is built from 16 residues. J lost 2 bases, V lost 4 bases, and 2 bases had no gene match. The CDR3 region is CASSRTSGGPTDTQYF. The CDR3 coding sequence is TGCGCCAGCAGCCGGACTAGCGGGGGGCCCACAGATACGCAGTATTTT.

The genes are TRBV20-1 and TRBJ2-4; perhaps TRBD1 as D (6 bases). The V end lost 5 bases, the J end lost 5 bases, and 19 bases lay between the germline ends. The germline gives CDR1 DFQATT, CDR2 SNEGSKA (reference sequence). CDR3 size: 15 residues. The CDR3: CSAPLLPGAQNIQYF. CDR3 sequence (DNA): TGCAGTGCTCCCCTGCTCCCAGGGGCCCAAAACATTCAGTACTTC.